This T cell receptor beta chain came from a study of shared clonotypes between healthy human individuals. Looking at the study overall: Contributing individuals were a couple of females and a few males aged 18 to 49.

Assay execution took place at the deep level. Measured with immunoSEQ multiplex PCR; TCRdb has only the in-frame clones, and not every one. The table has roughly 500,000 clones, 76% seen once. Study-wide results and caveats: Clonotype sharing levels among donors were expected to vary with sequencing depth.

The V segment lost 2 bases and the J segment 5 bases; nucleotides outside the gene matches: 7. CDR1 is SGHTA and CDR2 is FQGTGA in the germline V gene. The CDR3 totals 15 residues. There were no recent acute infections or vaccinations among the donors, who were healthy HIV-negative adults. A note on this clone: Its target is unknown.

The rearrangement links TRBV7-3 to TRBJ2-3; 7 nucleotides align to TRBD2. Sequencing was done on a sample of PBMCs. The origin of this receptor is a woman aged 40 to 50 in good health. Some clones in this sample may be carry-over from other donors' samples. CDR3 protein: CASSLGGGIGDTQYF. DNA of the CDR3: TGTGCCAGCAGCTTAGGGGGAGGGATTGGAGATACGCAGTATTTT.